This TCR beta chain derives from a study of memory CD4+ T cells and cytomegalovirus serostatus. Study-level findings and limits: Suggested: most of the CMV-linked TCR signature lies in CD4+ memory cells. About two fifths of the roughly 160 known CMV-associated TCRbeta sequences appeared in CD4+ memory.

Original methodology: After removing out-of-frame reads, 2 million to 2.5 million distinct TCRbeta sequences remained. Clones were sequenced by immunoSEQ multiplex PCR, and TCRdb holds only the in-frame ones, with some missing. V, J and clone size derive from that table, while D and trimming were established from the DNA sequence. The repertoire has some 30,000 clones, around 76% of them found once; the top ten carry less than 0.8%. Germline V gene sequence: CDR1 SGHRS, CDR2 YFSETQ. The CDR3 totals 13 residues. The V and J ends lost 0 bases and 3 bases respectively, with 7 bases between them. Single viable CD3+CD4+CD8-CD45RO+ cells were sorted as the memory CD4+ T cells. Serostatus was set by detecting CMV pp150, pp28, p38, p52 IgG. As regards this clone: The target antigen is unknown.

Input material: memory CD4+ T cells from blood. V gene TRBV5-1 combines with J gene TRBJ2-7; D unclear. This clonotype originated in an adult in good health and CMV-seronegative. Some clones in this sample may be carry-over from other donors' samples. The CDR3 nucleotides are TGCGCCAGCAGCTTGGCCAGTCGCTACGAGCAGTACTTC. Translated, it gives CASSLASRYEQYF.